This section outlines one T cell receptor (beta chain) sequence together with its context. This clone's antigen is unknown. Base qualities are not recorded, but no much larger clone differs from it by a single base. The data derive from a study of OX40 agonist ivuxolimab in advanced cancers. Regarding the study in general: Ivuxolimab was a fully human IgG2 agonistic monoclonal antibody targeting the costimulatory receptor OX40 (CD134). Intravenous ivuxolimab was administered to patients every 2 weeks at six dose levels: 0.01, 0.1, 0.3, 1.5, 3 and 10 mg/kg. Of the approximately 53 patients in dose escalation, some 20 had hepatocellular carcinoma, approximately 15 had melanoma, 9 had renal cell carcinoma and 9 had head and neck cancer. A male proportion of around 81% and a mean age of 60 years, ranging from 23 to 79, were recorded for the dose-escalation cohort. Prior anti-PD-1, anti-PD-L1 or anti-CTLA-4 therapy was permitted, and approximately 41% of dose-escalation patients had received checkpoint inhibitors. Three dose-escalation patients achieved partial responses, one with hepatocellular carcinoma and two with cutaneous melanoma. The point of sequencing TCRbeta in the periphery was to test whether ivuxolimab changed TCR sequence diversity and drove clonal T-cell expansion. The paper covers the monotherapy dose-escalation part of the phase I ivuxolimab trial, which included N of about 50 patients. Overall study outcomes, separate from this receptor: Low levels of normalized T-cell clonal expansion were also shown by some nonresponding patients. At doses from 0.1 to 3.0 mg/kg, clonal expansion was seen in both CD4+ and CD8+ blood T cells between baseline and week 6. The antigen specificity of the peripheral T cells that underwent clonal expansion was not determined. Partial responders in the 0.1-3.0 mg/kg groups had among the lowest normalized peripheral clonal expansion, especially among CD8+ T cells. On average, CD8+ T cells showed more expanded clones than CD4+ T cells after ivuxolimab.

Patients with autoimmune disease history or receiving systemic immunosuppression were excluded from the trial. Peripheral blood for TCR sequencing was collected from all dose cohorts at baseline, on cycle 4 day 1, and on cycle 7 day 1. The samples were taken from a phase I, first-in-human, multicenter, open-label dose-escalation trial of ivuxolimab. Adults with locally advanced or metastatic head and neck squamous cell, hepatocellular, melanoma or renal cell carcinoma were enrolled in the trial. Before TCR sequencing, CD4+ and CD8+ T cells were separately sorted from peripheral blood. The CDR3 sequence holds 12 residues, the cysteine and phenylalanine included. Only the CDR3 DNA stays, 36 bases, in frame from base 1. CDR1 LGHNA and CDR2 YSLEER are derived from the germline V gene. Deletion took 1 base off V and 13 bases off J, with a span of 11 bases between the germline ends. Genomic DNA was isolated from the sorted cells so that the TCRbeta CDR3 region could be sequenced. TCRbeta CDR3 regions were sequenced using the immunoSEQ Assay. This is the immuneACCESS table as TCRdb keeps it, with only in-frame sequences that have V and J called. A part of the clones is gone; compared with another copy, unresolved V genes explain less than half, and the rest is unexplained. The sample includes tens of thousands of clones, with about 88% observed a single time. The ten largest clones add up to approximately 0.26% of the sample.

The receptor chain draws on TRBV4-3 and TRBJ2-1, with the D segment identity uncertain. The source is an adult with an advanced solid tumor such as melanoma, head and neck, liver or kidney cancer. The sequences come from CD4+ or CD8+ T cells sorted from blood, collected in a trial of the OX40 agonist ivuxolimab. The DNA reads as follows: TGCGCCAGCAGCCAAGTCGGTAGGGTACAGTTCTTC. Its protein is CASSQVGRVQFF.